The 27 T cell receptor beta chains below all came from one sample that was sequenced in a study of T cells after yellow fever vaccination. One entry per CDR3 protein results from TCRdb running MiXCR on the 5' RACE reads. Here the sample spans about 310,000 distinct CDR3 sequences, around 3.9% being singletons. Sample: PBMCs, taken on the day of the yellow fever booster vaccination. The receptors shown here come from a man younger than 35 who received the YFV17D yellow fever vaccine.

This clonotype was detected ten times or more. The chain links TRBV5-1 to TRBJ2-7, with D perhaps TRBD1 or TRBD2 (5 bases each). The V and J ends lost 0 bases and 7 bases respectively, with 17 bases between them. Germline V gene data show CDR1 as SGHRS and CDR2 as YFSETQ. The CDR3 runs 15 residues. The CDR3 protein is CASSLEGAGVGEQYV. DNA for the CDR3: TGCGCCAGCAGCTTGGAAGGGGCCGGGGTAGGGGAGCAGTACGTC.

This clonotype was seen repeatedly, ten times or more. V gene TRBV7-8 combines with J gene TRBJ2-1; 9 positions match TRBD1. The germline V gene encodes CDR1 SGHVS and CDR2 FQNEAQ. The CDR3 is made up of 19 amino acids. Trimming at V came to 4 bases and at J to 0 bases, leaving 13 bases not matched to a gene. CDR3 sequence reads: CASSSRTGALISSYNEQFF. The DNA for the CDR3 is TGTGCCAGCAGCTCGAGGACAGGGGCCCTGATCAGCTCCTACAATGAGCAGTTCTTC.

The J gene is TRBJ1-1, the V gene TRBV3-1; tentatively, D is TRBD1 (5 bases). The germline V gene encodes CDR1 LGHDT and CDR2 YNNKEL (reference sequence). Trimming removed 2 bases from V and 6 bases from J, with 10 bases in between. This CDR3 is built from 13 residues. The CDR3, as DNA: TGTGCCAGCAGCCAACTAGGGGTCGCTGAAGCTTTCTTT. Its translation: CASSQLGVAEAFF.

The chain couples TRBV25-1 to TRBJ2-7; 9 bases are shared with TRBD1. The CDR3 has 13 residues. Per the germline V gene, CDR1 is MGHDK and CDR2 is SYGVNS. V lost 8 bases, J lost 1 base, and 3 bases stayed unmatched. DNA of the CDR3: TGTGCCAGCCGGGACAGGGCGTCCTACGAGCAGTACTTC. This translates into CASRDRASYEQYF.

This clonotype was observed at least ten times. The chain recombines TRBV10-2 with TRBJ2-1; 14 nucleotides align to TRBD2. The CDR3 is made up of 17 amino acids. The V gene end was trimmed by 2 bases and the J gene end by 6 bases; junction bases not matched to a gene: 6. CDR1 and CDR2 (germline): WSHSY, SAAADI. The CDR3 loop reads CASSEIRLAGGINEQFF. Written as DNA, the CDR3 is TGCGCCAGCAGTGAGATCCGACTAGCGGGGGGGATCAATGAGCAGTTCTTC.

This clonotype showed up many times. The chain couples TRBV6-5 to TRBJ2-1; D possibly matches TRBD1 or TRBD2 (5 bases each). This CDR3 spans 14 amino acids. The V end was cut by 5 bases, the J end by 0 bases, with 8 bases between. Germline V gene sequence: CDR1 MNHEY, CDR2 SVGAGI. CDR3 amino acids: CASSPGSSYNEQFF. CDR3 coding DNA: TGTGCCAGCAGTCCAGGGAGCTCCTACAATGAGCAGTTCTTC.

This clonotype was observed at least ten times. The V and J genes are TRBV6-6 and TRBJ2-4; 7 bases are a match to TRBD2. The CDR3 consists of 15 residues. Germline loops: CDR1 MNHNY, CDR2 SVGAGI (reference sequence). V shed 0 bases and J 6 bases; nucleotides not matched to a gene: 5. CDR3 sequence reads: CASSYSIGGGNIQYF. The CDR3 DNA follows: TGTGCCAGCAGTTACTCGATCGGCGGGGGAAACATTCAGTACTTC.

This clonotype was seen a few times. V is TRBV4-3 and J is TRBJ2-1; 7 bases are shared with TRBD1. The V gene end was trimmed by 4 bases and the J gene end by 8 bases; junction bases not matched to a gene: 8. Germline CDR1 reads LGHNA; CDR2 reads YSLEER. This CDR3 has 14 amino acids. CDR3 residues: CASSPQTGSDEQFF. DNA of the CDR3: TGCGCCAGCAGCCCTCAGACAGGGAGTGATGAGCAGTTCTTC.

This clonotype showed up many times. The chain couples TRBV6-2 or TRBV6-3 to TRBJ2-5; tentative D call: TRBD2 (5 bases). This CDR3 contains 15 residues. V was pared by 5 bases and J by 3 bases, with 16 bases between. Germline values: CDR1 MNHEY, CDR2 SVGEGT. CDR3: CASSVVREFEETQYF. CDR3 nucleotide sequence: TGTGCCAGCAGTGTAGTCCGGGAATTTGAAGAGACCCAGTACTTC.

At least ten counts were recorded for this clonotype. The CDR3 loop reads CASSPTYGGWNTEAFF. The CDR3 region has the DNA TGCGCCAGCAGCCCGACCTACGGGGGTTGGAACACTGAAGCTTTCTTT. The chain links TRBV5-1 to TRBJ1-1, with D tentatively TRBD1 (5 bases). The V end lost 4 bases, the J end lost 1 base, and 17 bases lay between the germline ends. The CDR3 totals 16 residues. Germline CDR1 reads SGHRS; CDR2 reads YFSETQ.

This clonotype showed up just a few times. V gene TRBV7-2 combines with J gene TRBJ2-2; 9 positions agree with TRBD1. CDR3 size: 15 residues. From germline, CDR1 is SGHTA and CDR2 FQGNSA. V was clipped by 1 base and J by 5 bases; unmatched bases: 2. The CDR3 DNA is TGTGCCAGCAGCTTAGGGGACAGGGAAACCGGGGAGCTGTTTTTT. This translates into CASSLGDRETGELFF.

This chain uses TRBV19 with TRBJ1-2; 7 nucleotides align to TRBD1. V lost 4 bases and J lost 4; bases outside the gene matches: 12. Germline CDR1 reads LNHDA; CDR2 reads SQIVND (reference sequence). CDR3 length: 16 residues. The CDR3 spells CASSTQTGIRIYGYTF. As DNA, the CDR3 is TGTGCCAGTAGTACCCAGACAGGGATCCGGATCTATGGCTACACCTTC.

The sample holds many counts of this clonotype. V and J are TRBV7-3 and TRBJ2-3; no firm D call. Trimming took off 2 bases at V and 6 bases at J, with 9 bases between the two ends. The CDR3 contains 13 residues. The germline V gene has CDR1 SGHTA and CDR2 FQGTGA. The CDR3 loop is CASSLRITDTQYF. CDR3 nucleotides: TGTGCCAGCAGCTTACGTATAACCGATACGCAGTATTTT.

This chain joins TRBV5-4 and TRBJ1-1; TRBD1 aligns across 9 bases. Germline trimming cut 3 bases from V and 5 bases from J; bases unmatched to any gene: 11. Per the germline V gene, CDR1 is SGHNT and CDR2 is YYREEE (reference sequence). There are 16 residues in the CDR3. The CDR3 sequence: CASSSGGQGKETEAFF. In DNA, the CDR3 is TGTGCCAGCAGCTCGGGCGGACAGGGGAAGGAGACTGAAGCTTTCTTT.

There are many counts of this clonotype. The rearrangement links TRBV3-2 to TRBJ1-1. TRBV3-2 is a known pseudogene. This CDR3 comprises 12 residues. The chain's CDR3 is CASVGMNTEAFF. The CDR3 region has the DNA TGTGCCAGCGTCGGAATGAACACTGAAGCTTTCTTT.

This clonotype was seen many times. The chain has TRBV6-4 and TRBJ2-3; D is unresolved. This CDR3 is built from 12 residues. The germline V gene encodes CDR1 MRHNA and CDR2 SNTAGT. The V end was cut by 4 bases, the J end by 6 bases, with 8 bases between. The CDR3 protein is CASSAFGDTQYF. CDR3 nucleotides: TGTGCCAGCAGTGCGTTTGGGGATACGCAGTATTTT.

This clonotype was recorded at least ten times. The rearrangement uses TRBV20-1 and TRBJ1-5; D ambiguous. CDR1 and CDR2 (germline): DFQATT, SNEGSKA (reference sequence). CDR3 length equals 14 residues. Trimming removed 1 base from V and 5 bases from J, with 12 bases in between. CDR3 amino acids: CSARVPHGYQPQHF. The CDR3 nucleotides are TGCAGTGCTAGAGTCCCGCACGGTTATCAGCCCCAGCATTTT.

This clonotype showed up just a few times. The genes are TRBV7-3 and TRBJ2-7; D possibly matches TRBD1 or TRBD2 (6 bases each). With 5 bases removed from V and 7 bases from J, the gap between germline ends came to 15 bases. In germline, CDR1 is SGHTA, CDR2 FQGTGA. The CDR3 length is 13 residues. For the CDR3, the DNA is TGTGCCAGCAGCGGCCGGGGGCTTCGGGAGCAGTACGTC. Translation gives CASSGRGLREQYV.

The chain employs TRBV3-1 and TRBJ2-6; 8 bases line up with TRBD1. J lost 2 bases, V lost 5 bases, and 8 bases had no gene match. The CDR3 length is 17 residues. CDR1 is LGHDT, CDR2 YNNKEL, per germline (reference sequence). In DNA form, the CDR3 reads TGTGCCAGCAGCGAGTTTCGGACAGGGACTGGGGCCAACGTCCTGACTTTC. Amino acids: CASSEFRTGTGANVLTF.

Only a few counts were recorded for this clonotype. The V call is TRBV5-1, the J call TRBJ1-4; D ambiguous. The length of the CDR3 is 13 residues. V shed 6 bases and J shed 3 bases, with 9 bases lying between them. Germline loops: CDR1 SGHRS, CDR2 YFSETQ. The CDR3 DNA is TGCGCCAGCAAGGTCGCACCTAATGAAAAACTGTTTTTT. Its translation: CASKVAPNEKLFF. The variable domain in full, completed from reference TRBV5-1 and TRBJ1-4, reads KAGVTQTPRYLIKTRGQQVTLSCSPISGHRSVSWYQQTPGQGLQFLFEYFSETQRNKGNFPGRFSGRQFSNSRSEMNVSTLELGDSALYLCASKVAPNEKLFFGSGTQLSVL.

This clonotype was observed many times. The chain couples TRBV7-2 to TRBJ2-1, with D maybe TRBD2 (6 bases). V was pared by 3 bases and J by 6 bases, with 9 bases between. Germline lookup yields CDR1 SGHTA and CDR2 FQGNSA. The CDR3 consists of 13 residues. The CDR3 DNA reads as TGTGCCAGCAGCTTTCTAGCGAGCAATGAGCAGTTCTTC. It specifies CASSFLASNEQFF.

This rearrangement joins TRBV2 to TRBJ2-5, with 9 positions matching TRBD2. There are 15 residues in the CDR3. Germline assignment: CDR1 SNHLY and CDR2 FYNNEI. The V gene end was trimmed by 3 bases and the J gene end by 1 base; junction bases not matched to a gene: 3. The CDR3 loop is CASSEWRGGQETQYF. The CDR3 coding sequence is TGTGCCAGCAGTGAGTGGCGGGGGGGCCAAGAGACCCAGTACTTC.

The gene calls are TRBV4-1 and TRBJ1-1; 8 positions match TRBD1. This CDR3 has 17 residues. Germline trimming cut 2 bases from V and 0 bases from J; bases unmatched to any gene: 8. Germline CDR1 is MGHRA and CDR2 is YSYEKL. CDR3 bases: TGCGCCAGCAGCCAACTACCGGGACAGGTGATGAACACTGAAGCTTTCTTT. It encodes CASSQLPGQVMNTEAFF.

This clonotype has just a few counts. The chain employs TRBV3-1 and TRBJ2-3; the D gene is possibly TRBD2 (5 bases). The CDR3 runs 14 residues. Trimming pared 6 bases from V and 0 bases from J, leaving 10 bases between. Germline CDR1 LGHDT, CDR2 YNNKEL (reference sequence). In DNA form, the CDR3 reads TGTGCCAGCAGATCGAGGGTGAGCACAGATACGCAGTATTTT. Translation: CASRSRVSTDTQYF.

This clonotype was detected a few times. The chain couples TRBV7-2 to TRBJ2-1, with TRBD1 matching over 7 bases. The V segment lost 5 bases and the J segment 5 bases; nucleotides outside the gene matches: 9. The length of the CDR3 is 15 residues. Germline CDR1 reads SGHTA; CDR2 reads FQGNSA. CDR3 amino acids: CASSPRQGLNNEQFF. Written as DNA, the CDR3 is TGTGCCAGCAGCCCCCGACAGGGTTTAAACAATGAGCAGTTCTTC.

This clonotype turned up a few times. CDR3 in DNA: TGCGCCAGCAGCCCTACTCGCGGGGGGGCCGGTTTCGATGAGCAGTTCTTC. It is translated as CASSPTRGGAGFDEQFF. The V call is TRBV4-1, the J call TRBJ2-1; TRBD2 matches at 9 bases. The CDR3 consists of 17 residues. J was trimmed by 8 bases and V by 4 bases; bases with no gene match: 15. Germline-derived CDR1 and CDR2 are MGHRA and YSYEKL.

This clonotype was observed a few times. This chain uses TRBV12-3 or TRBV12-4 with TRBJ2-3; TRBD2 might be the D (5 bases). The CDR3 covers 14 residues. V was cut by 3 bases and J by 3 bases, with 10 bases left in between. CDR3 region: CASSFSPGTDTQYF. CDR3 coding DNA: TGTGCCAGCAGTTTTTCGCCGGGAACAGATACGCAGTATTTT.